One and the same sample provided the 26 T cell receptor beta chains below, sequenced in a study of beta chain features in type 1 diabetes. TCRB transcripts that were expressed got sequenced, as all of the isolated RNA had been reverse transcribed. The protocol was immunoSEQ multiplex PCR, while the TCRdb copy is restricted to in-frame clones and leaves out a portion. The sample consists of approximately 170,000 clones, roughly 8% of them appearing once. Regarding the study as a whole: When Type 1 diabetes patients were examined, their TCRB CDR3s proved moderately but significantly shorter in all four CD4+ subsets.

The antigens these receptors bind are not known. The sample comprised central memory CD4+ T cells from blood. The source is a woman aged 40-49 years with type 1 diabetes.

This clone was observed a few times. The chain links TRBV27 to TRBJ2-2, with 9 bases identical to TRBD1. The V segment lost 7 bases and the J segment 2 bases; nucleotides outside the gene matches: 11. Germline-derived CDR1 and CDR2 are MNHEY and SMNVEV (reference sequence). The CDR3 has 17 residues. In DNA, the CDR3 is TGTGCCAGCACCTCTCCGCCGGGACAGGGAAACACCGGGGAGCTGTTTTTT. This codes for CASTSPPGQGNTGELFF.

J is TRBJ2-7 and V is TRBV5-6, with TRBD1 matching over 8 bases. Germline V gene sequence: CDR1 SGHDT, CDR2 YYEEEE. V was pared by 4 bases and J by 3 bases, with 3 bases of the junction left unmatched. There are 13 residues in the CDR3. The CDR3 DNA follows: TGTGCCAGCAGCCAAACAGGGGGCTACGAGCAGTACTTC. Translating it yields CASSQTGGYEQYF.

The chain couples TRBV13 to TRBJ2-7, with TRBD2 identical over 7 bases. Germline trimming cut 3 bases from V and 6 bases from J; bases unmatched to any gene: 2. Germline V gene sequence: CDR1 PRHDT, CDR2 FYEKMQ (reference sequence). This CDR3 region has 12 residues. The CDR3, as DNA: TGTGCCAGCAGCTTCGGGGAGGGCGAGCAGTACTTC. Its translation is CASSFGEGEQYF.

CDR3 sequence (DNA): TGTGCCAGCAGTTTGGGAGGGGAGTTTAACAAGTACTTC. This translates into CASSLGGEFNKYF. The V call is TRBV28, the J call TRBJ2-7; TRBD2 aligns across 7 bases. This CDR3 is built from 13 residues. Germline V lookup: CDR1 MDHEN, CDR2 SYDVKM. V shed 3 bases and J 11 bases; nucleotides not matched to a gene: 10.

This clone has just a few counts. The rearrangement joins TRBV5-4 to TRBJ1-1; D call uncertain. The CDR3 is 13 residues long. Germline V lookup: CDR1 SGHNT, CDR2 YYREEE (reference sequence). The V end was cut by 1 base, the J end by 0 bases, with 4 bases between. The CDR3 sequence: CASSLYLNTEAFF. The CDR3 bases are TGTGCCAGCAGCTTGTATCTGAACACTGAAGCTTTCTTT.

This rearrangement joins TRBV29-1 to TRBJ2-1; perhaps TRBD2 as D (6 bases). CDR3 length equals 9 residues. Germline assignment: CDR1 SQVTM and CDR2 ANQGSEA. CDR3 coding DNA: TGCAGTGGAGGGGATGAGCAGTTCTTC. Amino acid sequence: CSGGDEQFF.

This clone was seen a handful of times. In DNA form, the CDR3 reads TGCAGCGTTGAAGATCCTGCGAGGAGGACGAACACTGAAGCTTTCTTT. Translated: CSVEDPARRTNTEAFF. The genes are TRBV29-1 and TRBJ1-1; D gene uncertain. From germline, CDR1 is SQVTM and CDR2 ANQGSEA. This CDR3 comprises 16 residues. V was shortened by 0 bases and J by 1 base, with 15 bases between the two germline ends.

This clone came up many times. The chain recombines TRBV30 with TRBJ1-2; D gene uncertain. The V gene lost 3 bases and the J gene lost 2 bases, with 10 bases spanning the gap. The V gene's germline CDR1 is GTSNPN and CDR2 SVGIG (reference sequence). This CDR3 contains 13 residues. CDR3 nucleotide sequence: TGTGCCTGGAGGGCCGGGAGGAACTATGGCTACACCTTC. Protein: CAWRAGRNYGYTF.

This clone was recorded at least ten times. The sample contains more than one DNA sequence encoding this CDR3. This sequence joins TRBV9 and TRBJ2-5; possible D gene TRBD2, 5 bases. The V end was cut by 7 bases, the J end by 0 bases, with 13 bases between. The germline CDR1 and CDR2 sequences are SGDLS and YYNGEE. There are 14 residues in the CDR3. The CDR3 loop is CASATPGNQETQYF. CDR3 nucleotides: TGTGCCAGCGCGACTCCGGGAAACCAAGAGACCCAGTACTTC.

The chain recombines TRBV5-4 with TRBJ2-7; 12 bases agree with TRBD1. Trimming removed 2 bases from V and 5 bases from J; junction bases left unmatched: 5. The germline V gene encodes CDR1 SGHNT and CDR2 YYREEE (reference sequence). CDR3 length: 15 residues. The CDR3 spells CASSFGTGGYDEQYF. The CDR3 DNA follows: TGTGCCAGCAGCTTTGGGACAGGGGGCTATGACGAGCAGTACTTC.

In this sample, this clone turned up a few times. The J gene is TRBJ1-4, the V gene TRBV29-1, with D maybe TRBD1 (5 bases). CDR3 length equals 13 residues. Trimming left V 4 bases short and J 7 bases short, with 13 bases between. Germline-derived CDR1 and CDR2 are SQVTM and ANQGSEA. In nucleotides, the CDR3 is TGCAGCGTTGCATGGAGGGGAGGTGAAAAACTGTTTTTT. Translating gives CSVAWRGGEKLFF.

The rearrangement links TRBV29-1 to TRBJ2-3; possible D gene TRBD2, 6 bases. CDR1 is SQVTM, CDR2 ANQGSEA, per germline. Trimming removed 6 bases from V and 0 bases from J, with 13 bases in between. This CDR3 contains 14 residues. The CDR3 sequence: CSVSRGTSTDTQYF. The CDR3 coding sequence is TGCAGCGTCAGTCGGGGGACTAGCACAGATACGCAGTATTTT.

J is TRBJ2-2 and V is TRBV28; 7 positions agree with TRBD2. Trimming at V came to 3 bases and at J to 7 bases, leaving 2 bases not matched to a gene. Germline CDR1 and CDR2: MDHEN and SYDVKM. CDR3 length equals 13 residues. The CDR3 loop reads CASSFGGSGELFF. The CDR3 DNA follows: TGTGCCAGCAGTTTCGGGGGGAGCGGGGAGCTGTTTTTT.

The rearrangement uses TRBV19 and TRBJ1-2, with 8 bases matching TRBD1. Germline V lookup: CDR1 LNHDA, CDR2 SQIVND (reference sequence). V gave up 5 bases and J gave up 8 bases; unmatched junction bases: 4. The CDR3 has 12 amino acids. CDR3 nucleotides: TGTGCCAGTAGTGCCAGGGGGCAAGGCTACACCTTC. Protein product: CASSARGQGYTF.

The J gene is TRBJ1-1, the V gene TRBV7-8; the D is unclear. The CDR3 extends over 15 amino acids. Germline lookup yields CDR1 SGHVS and CDR2 FQNEAQ. V lost 1 base and J 5 bases, leaving 14 bases between the germline ends. CDR3 DNA: TGTGCCAGCAGCTTAGTGGGCACCGGAGGGACTGAAGCTTTCTTT. Residues: CASSLVGTGGTEAFF.

This clone came up a few times. J is TRBJ2-1 and V is TRBV11-2, with D uncertain. The CDR3 is made up of 13 amino acids. The germline CDR1 and CDR2 sequences are SGHAT and FQNNGV. Trimming pared 3 bases from V and 6 bases from J, leaving 9 bases between. In DNA, the CDR3 is TGTGCCAGCAGCTTGACTGGGTTCAATGAGCAGTTCTTC. Its protein is CASSLTGFNEQFF.

The CDR3 loop is CASSLTGISGNTIYF. In nucleotides, the CDR3 is TGCGCCAGCAGCTTGACAGGGATCTCTGGAAACACCATATATTTT. The V call is TRBV5-1, the J call TRBJ1-3, with D perhaps matching TRBD1 (6 bases). CDR1 and CDR2 (germline): SGHRS, YFSETQ. The CDR3 covers 15 residues. V was pared by 1 base and J by 0 bases, with 8 bases between.

This chain uses TRBV11-2 with TRBJ1-1; tentatively, D is TRBD1 (5 bases). The V end lost 5 bases, the J end lost 6 bases, and 13 bases lay between the germline ends. CDR1 and CDR2 (germline): SGHAT, FQNNGV. The CDR3 contains 13 residues. The CDR3 protein is CASSLQVWAEAFF. The CDR3 coding sequence is TGTGCCAGCAGCCTACAGGTCTGGGCTGAAGCTTTCTTT.

This clone has just a few counts. The chain has TRBV7-2 and TRBJ2-1; TRBD2 agrees at 13 bases. Germline CDR1 reads SGHTA; CDR2 reads FQGNSA. The CDR3 totals 16 residues. The ends lost 4 bases at V and 0 bases at J; junction bases unmatched: 0. The CDR3 region has the DNA TGTGCCAGCAGCTGGACTAGCGGGAGCTCCTACAATGAGCAGTTCTTC. Protein: CASSWTSGSSYNEQFF.

The rearrangement joins TRBV7-2 to TRBJ2-7; TRBD2 matches 10 bases. The CDR3 has 15 amino acids. The germline gives CDR1 SGHTA, CDR2 FQGNSA. Germline trimming cut 2 bases from V and 6 bases from J; bases unmatched to any gene: 7. Here the CDR3 reads CASSLRLAGVGEQYF. The CDR3 DNA sequence: TGTGCCAGCAGCTTAAGGCTAGCGGGAGTCGGCGAGCAGTACTTC.

As to this clone: A single base separates this from a much larger clone, so it may be a read error. The genes are TRBV7-2 and TRBJ2-5; D is ambiguous. The ends were cut back, 1 base at V and 5 bases at J, with 5 bases in the middle. The germline CDR1 and CDR2 sequences are SGHTA and FQGNSA. The CDR3 has 12 residues. This CDR3 reads CASSLDQETQYF. The CDR3 DNA reads as TGTGCCAGCAGCTTAGATCAGGAGACCCAGTACTTC.

The table lists this clone with a few counts. This chain uses TRBV18 with TRBJ2-6; 10 nucleotides line up with TRBD1. This CDR3 comprises 20 residues. V gave up 2 bases and J gave up 0 bases; unmatched junction bases: 10. In germline, CDR1 is KGHSH, CDR2 LQKENI. CDR3 in amino acids: CASSPRALTGGSSGANVLTF. CDR3 nucleotide sequence: TGTGCCAGCTCACCAAGAGCTCTGACAGGGGGCAGCTCTGGGGCCAACGTCCTGACTTTC.

The rearrangement links TRBV18 to TRBJ1-2; D possibly corresponds to TRBD1 (6 bases). The V and J ends lost 2 bases and 5 bases respectively, with 15 bases between them. The germline gives CDR1 KGHSH, CDR2 LQKENI. The CDR3 totals 15 residues. DNA of the CDR3: TGTGCCAGCTCACCAGGGCTGGGGGCAGAATATGGCTACACCTTC. This codes for CASSPGLGAEYGYTF.

The chain has TRBV7-9 and TRBJ1-1, with D perhaps TRBD1 (5 bases). V lost 2 bases to trimming and J lost 6 bases, with 19 bases between them. CDR1 SEHNR and CDR2 FQNEAQ come from the germline V gene (reference sequence). This CDR3 has 16 amino acids. CDR3 nucleotide sequence: TGTGCCAGCAGCTTATCAGGGCTCGGGTCATACGCTGAAGCTTTCTTT. Translation gives CASSLSGLGSYAEAFF. The full variable domain, in which reference TRBV7-9 and TRBJ1-1 provide the parts outside the CDR3, is DTGVSQNPRHKITKRGQNVTFRCDPISEHNRLYWYRQTLGQGPEFLTYFQNEAQLEKSRLLSDRFSAERPKGSFSTLEIQRTEQGDSAMYLCASSLSGLGSYAEAFFGQGTRLTVV.

This clone was detected only a few times. The genes are TRBV11-2 and TRBJ2-3; D is perhaps TRBD2 (6 bases). This CDR3 region has 13 residues. The germline V gene encodes CDR1 SGHAT and CDR2 FQNNGV. V lost 4 bases, J lost 4 bases, and 9 bases lay in between. CDR3 region: CASSSRRADTQYF. DNA for the CDR3: TGTGCCAGCAGCTCCCGGAGGGCAGATACGCAGTATTTT.

This clone came up a few times. The gene calls are TRBV28 and TRBJ2-1; 7 bases match TRBD1. The germline V gene encodes CDR1 MDHEN and CDR2 SYDVKM. V shed 5 bases and J 0 bases; nucleotides not matched to a gene: 4. The CDR3 is 15 amino acids. The CDR3 here is CASSTGTVSYNEQFF. The DNA of the CDR3 is TGTGCCAGCAGTACCGGGACAGTCTCCTACAATGAGCAGTTCTTC.